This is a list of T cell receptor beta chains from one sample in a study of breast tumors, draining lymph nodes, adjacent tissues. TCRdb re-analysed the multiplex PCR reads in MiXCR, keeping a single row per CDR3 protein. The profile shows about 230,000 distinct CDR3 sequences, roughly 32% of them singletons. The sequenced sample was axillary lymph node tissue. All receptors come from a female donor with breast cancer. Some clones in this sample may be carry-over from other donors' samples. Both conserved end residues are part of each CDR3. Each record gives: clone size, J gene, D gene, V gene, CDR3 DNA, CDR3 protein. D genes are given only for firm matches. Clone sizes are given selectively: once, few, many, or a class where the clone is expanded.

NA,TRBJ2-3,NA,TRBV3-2,TGTGCCAGCAGCCAAGGGTGGGTAGCGGGAGAAGAAGATACGCAGTATTTT,CASSQGWVAGEEDTQYF
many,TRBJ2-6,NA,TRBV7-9,TGTGCCAGCAGTCCTACCCCTGGGACAAGGCCTCTTGGGGCCAACGTCCTGACTTTC,CASSPTPGTRPLGANVLTF
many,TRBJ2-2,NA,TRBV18,TGTGCCAGCTCACCAAGTTCAGGGATGGTCACCGGGGAGCTGTTTTTT,CASSPSSGMVTGELFF
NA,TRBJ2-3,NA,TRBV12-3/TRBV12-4,TGTGCCAGCAGTTTCGGCTCCCCAGTGACAGATACGCAGTATTTT,CASSFGSPVTDTQYF
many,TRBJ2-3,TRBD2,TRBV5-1,TGCGCCAGCAGCTGGGCGGGAGGGCCCCCCCCCGATACGCAGTATTTT,CASSWAGGPPPDTQYF
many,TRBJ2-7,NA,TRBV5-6,TGTGCCAGCAGGGGACCGTACTCAGGCGCCTACGAGCAGTACTTC,CASRGPYSGAYEQYF
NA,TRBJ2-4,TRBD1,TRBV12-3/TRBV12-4,TGTACCACCGGACAGGGACAAAACATTCAGTACTTC,CTTGQGQNIQYF
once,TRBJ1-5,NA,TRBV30,TGTGCCTGGAGTGTAGGGGTTACGGAGCCCCAGCATTTT,CAWSVGVTEPQHF
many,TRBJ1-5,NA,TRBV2,TGTGCCAGCAGTCCTTTCGGGGGGTGGAATCAGCCCCAGCATTTT,CASSPFGGWNQPQHF
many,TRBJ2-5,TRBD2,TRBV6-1,TGTGCCAGCATGCCTAGCGGGAGATACCAAGAGACCCAGTACTTC,CASMPSGRYQETQYF
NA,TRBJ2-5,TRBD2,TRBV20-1,TGCAGTGCTAGAGCTAGCGGGAGGGAGGAAGAGACCCAGTACTTC,CSARASGREEETQYF
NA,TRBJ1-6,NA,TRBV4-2,TGTGCCAGCAGCCAAGTCGAGGTCCAGGGTTCACCCCTCCACTTT,CASSQVEVQGSPLHF
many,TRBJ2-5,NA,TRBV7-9,TGTGCCAGCAGCCTCAGAAGGGACCAAGAGACCCAGTACTTC,CASSLRRDQETQYF
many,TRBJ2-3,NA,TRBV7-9,TGTGCCAGCAGCTTAGGCCCCCGGACAGCAGATACGCAGTATTTT,CASSLGPRTADTQYF
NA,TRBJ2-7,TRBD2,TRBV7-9,TGTGCCAGCACCTTAGCGGGAGGGCCGAATTCTAGGGAGCAGTACTTC,CASTLAGGPNSREQYF
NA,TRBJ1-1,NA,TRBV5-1,TGCGCCAGCAGCTTGGAGATGCGACAGGCGAACACTGAAGCTTTCTTT,CASSLEMRQANTEAFF
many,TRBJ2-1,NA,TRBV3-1,TGTGCCAGCAGCCAAGAGCAGCAGACTTACTACAATGAGCAGTTCTTC,CASSQEQQTYYNEQFF
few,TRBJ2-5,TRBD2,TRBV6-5,TGTGCCAGCAGTCCCGGACTAGCGGGAGCCCCCCAAGAGACCCAGTACTTC,CASSPGLAGAPQETQYF
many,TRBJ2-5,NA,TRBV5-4,TGTGCCAGCAGCTTTGGAGGGAACCAAGAGACCCAGTACTTC,CASSFGGNQETQYF
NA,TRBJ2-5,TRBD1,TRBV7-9,TGTGCCAGCAGCCACAGGGGCCTTTCTAGGGAGACCCAGTACTTC,CASSHRGLSRETQYF
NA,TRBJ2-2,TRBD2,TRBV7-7,TGTGCTAGGCGAGCGGGAGGGGCCGGGGAGCTGTTTTTT,CARRAGGAGELFF
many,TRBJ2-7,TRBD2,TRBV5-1,TGCGCCAGCAGCTTGGCAGCGGGGACTTTTCGAGGGCAGTACTTC,CASSLAAGTFRGQYF
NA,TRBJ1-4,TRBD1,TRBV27,TGTGCCAGCGGTGTAGCGGACAGGGGGCGTGCTAATGAAAAACTGTTTTTT,CASGVADRGRANEKLFF
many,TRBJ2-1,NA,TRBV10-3,TGTGCCATCAGTGACCCCCTGGGGGGGCGCTGGAATGAGCAGTTCTTC,CAISDPLGGRWNEQFF
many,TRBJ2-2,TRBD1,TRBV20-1,TGCAGTGCCCGACGACAGGGGCGGGACACCGGGGAGCTGTTTTTT,CSARRQGRDTGELFF
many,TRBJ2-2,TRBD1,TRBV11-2,TGTGCCAGCAGCCCGCGGACAGGGACTCCCGGGGAGCTGTTTTTT,CASSPRTGTPGELFF
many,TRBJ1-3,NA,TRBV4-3,TGCGCCAGCAGCCAAGATCCAGCGGGATCGCCTGGAAACACCATATATTTT,CASSQDPAGSPGNTIYF
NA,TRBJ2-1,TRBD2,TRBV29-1,TGCAGCGCCAGACATGGGAGGGGCAATGAGCAGTTCTTC,CSARHGRGNEQFF
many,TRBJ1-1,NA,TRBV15,TGTGCCACCGGGACGGCAAACACTGAAGCTTTCTTT,CATGTANTEAFF
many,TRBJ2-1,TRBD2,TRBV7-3,TGTGCCAGCAGTCCCCGGGGAGGGCCGGAAAATGAGCAGTTCTTC,CASSPRGGPENEQFF
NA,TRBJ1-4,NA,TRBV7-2,TGTGCCAGCAGCCCACGCCCGAGCAAGAATGAAAAACTGTTTTTT,CASSPRPSKNEKLFF
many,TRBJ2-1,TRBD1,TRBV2,TGTGCCAGCAGCCAGGCCCGGGACAGGAAGTTCTTC,CASSQARDRKFF
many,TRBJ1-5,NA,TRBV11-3,TGTGCCAGCAGCTTAACTGACATCAGCAATCAGCCCCAGCATTTT,CASSLTDISNQPQHF
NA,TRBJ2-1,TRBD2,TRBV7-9,TGTGCCAGCAGCTTGGGGGGGACTAGCCTATCTGAGCAGTTCTTC,CASSLGGTSLSEQFF
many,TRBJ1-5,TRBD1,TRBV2,TGTGCCAGCCAGGGACAGAGCAATCAGCCCCAGCATTTT,CASQGQSNQPQHF
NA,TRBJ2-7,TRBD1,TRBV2,TGTGCCACCGTCAGCCGGGACAGGGGGAGGAGGTCCTACGGGCAGTATTTC,CATVSRDRGRRSYGQYF
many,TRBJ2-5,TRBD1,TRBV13,TGTGCCAGCAGCTTACGGGACAGGGGGCTTGATGAGACCCAGTACTTC,CASSLRDRGLDETQYF
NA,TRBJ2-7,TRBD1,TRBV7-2,TGTGCCAGCAGCATCCGGGACAGGGCCTCCTACGAGCAGTACTTC,CASSIRDRASYEQYF
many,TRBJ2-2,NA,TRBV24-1,TGTGCCACCAGTGACCCTTGGGGACCGACAAACACCGGGGAGCTGTTTTTT,CATSDPWGPTNTGELFF
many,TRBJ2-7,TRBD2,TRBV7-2,TGTGCCAGCAGCCCCCTGACTAGCGGGAGAGGGTCCGAGCAGTACTTC,CASSPLTSGRGSEQYF
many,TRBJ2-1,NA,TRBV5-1,TGCGCCAGCAGCTTATTCAACAATGAGCAGTTCTTC,CASSLFNNEQFF
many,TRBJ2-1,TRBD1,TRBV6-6,TGTGCCAGCAGTCCCCCGGACAGGACCAATGAGCAGTTCTTC,CASSPPDRTNEQFF
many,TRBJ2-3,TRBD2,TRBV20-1,TGCAGTGCTAGACGGGCGGGAGGGCCCCCAGATACGCAGTATTTT,CSARRAGGPPDTQYF
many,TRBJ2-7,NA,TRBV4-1,TGCGCCAGCAGCCAAGAGTCTTCGGGAATAGCCCGCAACGAGCAGTACTTC,CASSQESSGIARNEQYF
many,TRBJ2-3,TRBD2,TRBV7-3,TGTGCCAGCAGCCCCGGACTAGCGGGATCAAAGGCAGATACGCAGTATTTT,CASSPGLAGSKADTQYF
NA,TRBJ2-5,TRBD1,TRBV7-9,TGTGCCAGCGCGCAGAACAGGGGGCGAGAGACCCAGTACTTC,CASAQNRGRETQYF
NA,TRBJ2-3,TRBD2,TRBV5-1,TGCGCCAGCAGCTCCTCTAGCGGGCCCGGTAGCACAGATACGCAGTATTTT,CASSSSSGPGSTDTQYF
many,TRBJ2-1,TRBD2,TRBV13,TGTGCCAGCAGCCCTCCTCTAGCGGGAGTCCGCAATGAGCAGTTCTTC,CASSPPLAGVRNEQFF
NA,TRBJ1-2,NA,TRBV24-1,TGTGCCACCAGTGAGATTTCCAGAGGGACACACTATGGCTACACCTTC,CATSEISRGTHYGYTF
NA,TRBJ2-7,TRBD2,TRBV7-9,TGTGCCAGCAGCTTAGGGTCTAGCGGGAGGGCCGGTGAGCAGTACTTC,CASSLGSSGRAGEQYF
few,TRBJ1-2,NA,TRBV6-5,TGTGCCAGCAGTCACTCTATGGGCCCAGGGGACGGATATGGCTACACCTTC,CASSHSMGPGDGYGYTF
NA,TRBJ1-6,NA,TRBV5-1,TGCGCCAGCAGCTTCAACGGGACGGAATATAATTCACCCCTCCACTTT,CASSFNGTEYNSPLHF